The sequence of this T cell receptor (beta chain) was determined in a study of shared clonotypes between healthy human individuals. Investigators spread the genomic DNA of each subset evenly over several immunoSEQ plates. Sequenced by immunoSEQ multiplex PCR; TCRdb stores in-frame clones only, minus some. The top ten clones hold approximately 0.41% of a sample with over 2 million clones, around 93% of them seen once. General study points: A handful of donors showed sharing of about 4.8% of naive CD4 clonotypes.

For this clone: Its antigen remains unidentified.

The CDR3 extends over 14 amino acids. V lost 5 bases, J lost 2 bases, and 11 bases lay in between. Germline-derived CDR1 and CDR2 are SGHNT and YYREEE (reference sequence). The rearrangement links TRBV5-4 to TRBJ1-3; D call uncertain. The sample consisted of naive CD4+ T cells from PBMCs. Regarding subset: CD45RA+ positively selected. The receptor comes from a man aged 18 to 35 in good health. Some clones in this sample may be carry-over from other donors' samples. CDR3 DNA sequence: TGTGCCAGCAGTCCGGGAGAAGCTGGAAACACCATATATTTT. The encoded protein is CASSPGEAGNTIYF.